This is a list of T cell receptor beta chains from one sample in a study of beta chain features in type 1 diabetes. Clones were read by immunoSEQ multiplex PCR, and TCRdb kept only the in-frame ones, dropping some. The table lists roughly 240,000 clones, 13% to 15% of them singletons. Input material: naive CD4+ T cells from blood. The source is a woman aged 35 to 49 in good health. CDR3s include the opening cysteine and the closing phenylalanine or tryptophan. The order of the fields is clone size, J gene, D gene, V gene, CDR3 DNA, CDR3 protein. The D gene is left open where the match is weak. Not every row has a clone size; where given, it reads once, few, many or a size class.

abundance: NA; j_gene: TRBJ1-4; d_gene: TRBD1; v_gene: TRBV19; CDR3nt: TGTGCCAGTAGACGGGACAGCCCTAGTCTAGATGAAAAACTGTTTTTT; CDR3aa: CASRRDSPSLDEKLFF
abundance: NA; j_gene: TRBJ1-1; d_gene: NA; v_gene: TRBV18; CDR3nt: TGTGCCAGCTCACCAAGGGGGACGGCCCTCCTGAACACTGAAGCTTTCTTT; CDR3aa: CASSPRGTALLNTEAFF
abundance: NA; j_gene: TRBJ1-1; d_gene: NA; v_gene: TRBV6-5; CDR3nt: TGTGCCAGCAGTGGTTGGGGAGAGAACACTGAAGCTTTCTTT; CDR3aa: CASSGWGENTEAFF
abundance: NA; j_gene: TRBJ2-7; d_gene: NA; v_gene: TRBV18; CDR3nt: TGTGCCAGCTCACCCTCGCTCGACAGAACCTACGAGCAGTACTTC; CDR3aa: CASSPSLDRTYEQYF
abundance: NA; j_gene: TRBJ1-5; d_gene: NA; v_gene: TRBV4-2; CDR3nt: TGTGCCAGCAGCCAAGACGGTCAGCCCCAGCATTTT; CDR3aa: CASSQDGQPQHF
abundance: NA; j_gene: TRBJ2-1; d_gene: NA; v_gene: TRBV5-1; CDR3nt: TGCGCCAGCAAGCTCCCAGGAACCTACAATGAGCAGTTCTTC; CDR3aa: CASKLPGTYNEQFF
abundance: NA; j_gene: TRBJ2-1; d_gene: TRBD2; v_gene: TRBV19; CDR3nt: TGTGCCAGTAGTATAGAGCCCCTAGCGGGGGGTTACAATGAGCAGTTCTTC; CDR3aa: CASSIEPLAGGYNEQFF
abundance: few; j_gene: TRBJ2-5; d_gene: NA; v_gene: TRBV23-1; CDR3nt: TGCGCCAGCAGTCGATGGGGCCAGTTGGAGACCCAGTACTTC; CDR3aa: CASSRWGQLETQYF
abundance: few; j_gene: TRBJ2-1; d_gene: NA; v_gene: TRBV5-1; CDR3nt: TGCGCCAGCAGCACGGCGGGACAGCCCTACAATGAGCAGTTCTTC; CDR3aa: CASSTAGQPYNEQFF
abundance: few; j_gene: TRBJ1-2; d_gene: TRBD1; v_gene: TRBV6-5; CDR3nt: TGTGCCAGCAGTTACTCAGGGACAGGGGCTAACTATGGCTACACCTTC; CDR3aa: CASSYSGTGANYGYTF
abundance: NA; j_gene: TRBJ1-5; d_gene: TRBD1; v_gene: TRBV19; CDR3nt: TGTGCCAGTAGTATAAAGACAGGGTACAAAAGCAATCAGCCCCAGCATTTT; CDR3aa: CASSIKTGYKSNQPQHF
abundance: few; j_gene: TRBJ1-6; d_gene: NA; v_gene: TRBV6-5; CDR3nt: TGTGCCAGCAGTTACGCGTTGAATTCACCCCTCCACTTT; CDR3aa: CASSYALNSPLHF
abundance: NA; j_gene: TRBJ2-2; d_gene: TRBD1; v_gene: TRBV7-7; CDR3nt: TGTGCCAGCAGCGAGGGGACAGGGCGCACCGGGGAGCTGTTTTTT; CDR3aa: CASSEGTGRTGELFF
abundance: few; j_gene: TRBJ1-6; d_gene: NA; v_gene: TRBV7-9; CDR3nt: TGTGCCAGCAGCTTGGCGGGGTCAGTCCCACTGCCCCTCCACTTT; CDR3aa: CASSLAGSVPLPLHF
abundance: few; j_gene: TRBJ1-2; d_gene: NA; v_gene: TRBV5-1; CDR3nt: TGCGCCAGCAGCTTCAACAGGGACTATGGCTACACCTTC; CDR3aa: CASSFNRDYGYTF
abundance: NA; j_gene: TRBJ2-2; d_gene: NA; v_gene: TRBV6-6; CDR3nt: TGTGCCAGCAACAGAGCGAACACCGGGGAGCTGTTTTTT; CDR3aa: CASNRANTGELFF
abundance: NA; j_gene: TRBJ1-1; d_gene: TRBD1; v_gene: TRBV5-1; CDR3nt: TGCGCCAGCGTCCCCTCCCAGGGGGCATTCACTGAAGCTTTCTTT; CDR3aa: CASVPSQGAFTEAFF
abundance: few; j_gene: TRBJ1-4; d_gene: NA; v_gene: TRBV25-1; CDR3nt: TGTGCCAGCCAAAGACAGGAAAATGAAAAACTGTTTTTT; CDR3aa: CASQRQENEKLFF
abundance: few; j_gene: TRBJ2-7; d_gene: NA; v_gene: TRBV5-4; CDR3nt: TGTGCCAGCAGCCTGCGGGACAGTACCTACGAGCAGTACTTC; CDR3aa: CASSLRDSTYEQYF
abundance: NA; j_gene: TRBJ1-4; d_gene: TRBD1; v_gene: TRBV18; CDR3nt: TGTGCCAGCTCACGACGGACAGGTGGAAATGAAAAACTGTTTTTT; CDR3aa: CASSRRTGGNEKLFF
abundance: few; j_gene: TRBJ2-5; d_gene: TRBD2; v_gene: TRBV7-9; CDR3nt: TGTGCCAGCAGCTTAAGACTAGCGGGGGATGAGACCCAGTACTTC; CDR3aa: CASSLRLAGDETQYF
abundance: many; j_gene: TRBJ2-5; d_gene: NA; v_gene: TRBV4-1; CDR3nt: TGCGCCAGCAGCCATCTCGAGGGGGAAGAGACCCAGTACTTC; CDR3aa: CASSHLEGEETQYF
abundance: few; j_gene: TRBJ1-2; d_gene: NA; v_gene: TRBV6-5; CDR3nt: TGTGCCAGCAGTCGACCCACAGGGACCGGCTACACCTTC; CDR3aa: CASSRPTGTGYTF
abundance: NA; j_gene: TRBJ2-7; d_gene: NA; v_gene: TRBV2; CDR3nt: TGTGCCAGCAGCCGAGGACAGCTCTCCTACGAGCAGTACTTC; CDR3aa: CASSRGQLSYEQYF
abundance: NA; j_gene: TRBJ1-2; d_gene: TRBD1; v_gene: TRBV7-2; CDR3nt: TGTGCCAGCAGCCGCAGAACAGGGGACGTAGTGGGTTATGGCTACACCTTC; CDR3aa: CASSRRTGDVVGYGYTF
abundance: NA; j_gene: TRBJ2-5; d_gene: NA; v_gene: TRBV9; CDR3nt: TGTGCCAGCAGCGCCAACCAAGAGACCCAGTACTTC; CDR3aa: CASSANQETQYF
abundance: few; j_gene: TRBJ2-7; d_gene: NA; v_gene: TRBV29-1; CDR3nt: TGCAGCGCAGTCCGGACAGCCGAGCAGTACTTC; CDR3aa: CSAVRTAEQYF
abundance: NA; j_gene: TRBJ2-3; d_gene: NA; v_gene: TRBV19; CDR3nt: TGTGCCAGTAGTCTACTTAAGGATACGCAGTATTTT; CDR3aa: CASSLLKDTQYF
abundance: NA; j_gene: TRBJ1-1; d_gene: TRBD1; v_gene: TRBV5-1; CDR3nt: TGCGCCAGCAGCTTCCTGTCGGGTGGGACAGCGAACACTGAAGCTTTCTTT; CDR3aa: CASSFLSGGTANTEAFF
abundance: NA; j_gene: TRBJ2-3; d_gene: NA; v_gene: TRBV27; CDR3nt: TGTGCCAGCAGTGAGCGCACAGATACGCAGTATTTT; CDR3aa: CASSERTDTQYF
abundance: NA; j_gene: TRBJ2-3; d_gene: NA; v_gene: TRBV6-6; CDR3nt: TGTGCCAGCAGTAAGGTCCAGGGAACTAGCACAGATACGCAGTATTTT; CDR3aa: CASSKVQGTSTDTQYF
abundance: NA; j_gene: TRBJ2-2; d_gene: TRBD1; v_gene: TRBV18; CDR3nt: TGTGCCAGCTCACCGGTCGCAGGGGGAAACACCGGGGAGCTGTTTTTT; CDR3aa: CASSPVAGGNTGELFF
abundance: NA; j_gene: TRBJ2-2; d_gene: NA; v_gene: TRBV6-6; CDR3nt: TGTGCCAGCAGCCAGGGGCCCCAGAACACCGGGGAGCTGTTTTTT; CDR3aa: CASSQGPQNTGELFF
abundance: NA; j_gene: TRBJ1-5; d_gene: TRBD1; v_gene: TRBV18; CDR3nt: TGTGCCAGCTCACTGTTTCGCCCGGGACAGGGGACCCATCAGCCCCAGCATTTT; CDR3aa: CASSLFRPGQGTHQPQHF
abundance: once; j_gene: TRBJ2-7; d_gene: NA; v_gene: TRBV6-1; CDR3nt: TGTGCCAGCAGTCCCGGGACTTCCTCCTACGAGCAGTACTTC; CDR3aa: CASSPGTSSYEQYF